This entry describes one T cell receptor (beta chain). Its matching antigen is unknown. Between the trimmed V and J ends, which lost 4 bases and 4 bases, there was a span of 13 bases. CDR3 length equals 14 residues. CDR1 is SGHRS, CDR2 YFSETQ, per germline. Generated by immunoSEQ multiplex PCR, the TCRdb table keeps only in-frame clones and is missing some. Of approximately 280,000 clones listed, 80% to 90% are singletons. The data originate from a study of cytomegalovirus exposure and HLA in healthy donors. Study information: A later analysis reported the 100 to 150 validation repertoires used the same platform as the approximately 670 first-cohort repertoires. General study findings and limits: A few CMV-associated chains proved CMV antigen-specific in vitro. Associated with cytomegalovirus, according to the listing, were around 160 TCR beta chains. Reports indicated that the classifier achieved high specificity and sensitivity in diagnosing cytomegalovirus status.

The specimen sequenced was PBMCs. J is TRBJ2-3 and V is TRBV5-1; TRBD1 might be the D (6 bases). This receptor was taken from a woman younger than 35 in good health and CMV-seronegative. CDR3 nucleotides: TGCGCCAGCAGCCAGAACAGGGTAGCAGATACGCAGTATTTT. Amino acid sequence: CASSQNRVADTQYF. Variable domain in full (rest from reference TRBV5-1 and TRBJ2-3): KAGVTQTPRYLIKTRGQQVTLSCSPISGHRSVSWYQQTPGQGLQFLFEYFSETQRNKGNFPGRFSGRQFSNSRSEMNVSTLELGDSALYLCASSQNRVADTQYFGPGTRLTVL.